Below are 16 T cell receptor beta chains sequenced from a single sample in a study of cytomegalovirus exposure and HLA in healthy donors. PCR employed 60 Vbeta and 13 Jbeta primers. Here immunoSEQ multiplex PCR was the method, and the copy in TCRdb shows in-frame clones only, minus some. The table lists about 200,000 clones, around three quarters of them singletons. The material sequenced was PBMCs. The receptors derive from a man aged 40-49 years in good health and CMV-seronegative.

J is TRBJ1-2 and V is TRBV11-2; 9 bases fit TRBD1. V lost 1 base, J lost 1 base, and 4 bases stayed unmatched. In germline, CDR1 is SGHAT, CDR2 FQNNGV. This CDR3 spans 16 amino acids. The CDR3 nucleotides are TGTGCCAGCAGCTTAGCGGGACAGGGAATTAACTATGGCTACACCTTC. Translation: CASSLAGQGINYGYTF.

This sequence joins TRBV9 and TRBJ2-1; D perhaps matches TRBD1 (6 bases). The CDR3 consists of 16 residues. The V gene's germline CDR1 is SGDLS and CDR2 YYNGEE. Trimming took off 4 bases at V and 8 bases at J, with 22 bases between the two ends. Here the CDR3 reads CASSSMDPGEGDEQFF. In DNA form, the CDR3 reads TGTGCCAGCAGCTCGATGGACCCCGGAGAGGGGGATGAGCAGTTCTTC. Full variable domain (outside the CDR3, taken from reference TRBV9 and TRBJ2-1): DSGVTQTPKHLITATGQRVTLRCSPRSGDLSVYWYQQSLDQGLQFLIQYYNGEERAKGNILERFSAQQFPDLHSELNLSSLELGDSALYFCASSSMDPGEGDEQFFGPGTRLTVL.

The J gene is TRBJ1-2, the V gene TRBV19, with 10 positions matching TRBD1. V gave up 3 bases and J gave up 5 bases; unmatched junction bases: 0. The CDR3 sequence is 13 residues long. CDR1 LNHDA and CDR2 SQIVND come from the germline V gene (reference sequence). Here the CDR3 reads CASSMDRGYGYTF. DNA for the CDR3: TGTGCCAGTAGTATGGACAGGGGGTATGGCTACACCTTC.

This chain uses TRBV10-3 with TRBJ2-5, with D perhaps matching TRBD1 (5 bases). In germline, CDR1 is ENHRY, CDR2 SYGVKD. This CDR3 has 15 residues. Deletions cut 3 bases from V and 4 bases from J, with 15 bases between. CDR3 in DNA: TGTGCCATCAGTGAAGGGGCCAGTGGTGGAGAGACCCAGTACTTC. It yields the protein CAISEGASGGETQYF.

The gene calls are TRBV6-5 and TRBJ1-5; 7 bases align to TRBD1. Germline trimming cut 6 bases from V and 2 bases from J; bases unmatched to any gene: 4. This CDR3 has 14 residues. Germline-derived CDR1 and CDR2 are MNHEY and SVGAGI. In DNA form, the CDR3 reads TGTGCCAGCAGAGCCGGGACAGGCAATCAGCCCCAGCATTTT. The encoded protein is CASRAGTGNQPQHF.

The chain has TRBV5-6 and TRBJ2-7, with D perhaps TRBD1 (6 bases). The CDR3 is 11 residues long. With 3 bases removed from V and 10 bases from J, the gap between germline ends came to 11 bases. Germline CDR1 reads SGHDT; CDR2 reads YYEEEE. DNA for the CDR3: TGTGCCAGCAGCTCTGACAGGTCACAGTACTTC. Protein sequence: CASSSDRSQYF.

V usage is TRBV11-2 and J usage is TRBJ2-1; 7 bases line up with TRBD1. Trimming at V came to 5 bases and at J to 6 bases, leaving 4 bases not matched to a gene. Germline V CDR1 and CDR2: SGHAT, FQNNGV. This CDR3 comprises 13 residues. The CDR3 nucleotides read TGTGCCAGCAGCACGGGACAGTTCAATGAGCAGTTCTTC. This sequence encodes CASSTGQFNEQFF. Complete variable domain (other parts from reference TRBV11-2 and TRBJ2-1): EAGVAQSPRYKIIEKRQSVAFWCNPISGHATLYWYQQILGQGPKLLIQFQNNGVVDDSQLPKDRFSAERLKGVDSTLKIQPAKLEDSAVYLCASSTGQFNEQFFGPGTRLTVL.

In the case of this clone: The same CDR3 arises from other DNA sequences in this sample as well. V is TRBV5-4 and J is TRBJ1-2, with D possibly being TRBD1 (5 bases). CDR3 size: 13 residues. Germline V gives CDR1 SGHNT, CDR2 YYREEE (reference sequence). V dropped 1 base and J dropped 5 bases, with 9 bases sitting between them. CDR3 DNA sequence: TGTGCCAGCAGCTTGCAGGGTGGGTATGGCTACACCTTC. This gives the protein CASSLQGGYGYTF.

The V and J genes are TRBV5-6 and TRBJ1-5, with a possible D match to TRBD1 (6 bases). Trimming shortened V by 1 base and J by 0 bases, and 17 bases separated the two germline ends. The CDR3 runs 18 residues. Germline V gene data show CDR1 as SGHDT and CDR2 as YYEEEE. The CDR3 reads CASSLTGGMVNSNQPQHF. CDR3 DNA sequence: TGTGCCAGCAGCTTGACGGGGGGCATGGTAAATAGCAATCAGCCCCAGCATTTT.

This chain uses TRBV18 with TRBJ2-1; D remains unclear. The CDR3 is 13 residues long. Germline V gene sequence: CDR1 KGHSH, CDR2 LQKENI. V was cut by 3 bases and J by 9 bases, with 12 bases left in between. The DNA for the CDR3 is TGTGCCAGCTCACCGACACAGTCGATTGAGCAGTTCTTC. It translates to CASSPTQSIEQFF.

J is TRBJ2-5 and V is TRBV27; TRBD1 might be the D (6 bases). Looked up from germline, CDR1 is MNHEY and CDR2 is SMNVEV (reference sequence). The length of the CDR3 is 17 residues. Trimming shortened V by 3 bases and J by 2 bases, and 19 bases separated the two germline ends. CDR3 residues: CASSFTGTLRRQETQYF. The DNA for the CDR3 is TGTGCCAGCAGTTTTACAGGGACCCTGAGGCGACAAGAGACCCAGTACTTC.

This clone was recorded a few times. V is TRBV11-2 and J is TRBJ2-7, with D possibly TRBD2 on 6 matching bases. With 2 bases removed from V and 4 bases from J, the gap between germline ends came to 15 bases. Per germline, CDR1 SGHAT and CDR2 FQNNGV. This CDR3 region has 15 residues. CDR3 region: CASSLSPGVSYEQYF. In DNA form, the CDR3 reads TGTGCCAGCAGCTTAAGTCCGGGAGTTTCGTACGAGCAGTACTTC.

The chain has TRBV30 and TRBJ1-5; 7 nucleotides match TRBD1. Germline CDR1 GTSNPN, CDR2 SVGIG (reference sequence). The CDR3 consists of 13 residues. V was clipped by 3 bases and J by 3 bases; unmatched bases: 2. CDR3: CAWSTGDNQPQHF. DNA of the CDR3: TGTGCCTGGAGCACAGGGGACAATCAGCCCCAGCATTTT.

This chain uses TRBV4-3 with TRBJ2-1; D gene ambiguous. Germline values: CDR1 LGHNA, CDR2 YSLEER. V was cut by 0 bases and J by 15 bases, with 12 bases left in between. This CDR3 region has 12 residues. CDR3 bases: TGCGCCAGCAGCCAAGACCGCTATATGAGGTTCTTC. It specifies CASSQDRYMRFF.

The chain has TRBV6-1 and TRBJ2-3, with TRBD2 identical over 8 bases. The CDR3 totals 13 residues. Germline assignment: CDR1 MNHNS and CDR2 SASEGT. The V gene end was trimmed by 10 bases and the J gene end by 6 bases; junction bases not matched to a gene: 9. As DNA, the CDR3 is TGTGCCACGGACCTAGCGGGTTGGGATACGCAGTATTTT. As protein: CATDLAGWDTQYF.

The chain recombines TRBV6-5 with TRBJ2-5; D is perhaps TRBD1 (6 bases). CDR3 size: 14 residues. In germline, CDR1 is MNHEY, CDR2 SVGAGI. Trimming removed 5 bases at V and 4 bases at J, with 14 bases between. CDR3 in amino acids: CASSRERGRETQYF. In DNA, the CDR3 is TGTGCCAGCAGTAGGGAGAGGGGGAGAGAGACCCAGTACTTC.